These 10 T cell receptor beta chains share one sample of origin, sequenced in a study of OX40 agonist ivuxolimab in advanced cancers. Repertoires were generated with immunoSEQ multiplex PCR, while TCRdb's copy carries only in-frame clones and drops some. Here the sample spans under 95,000 clones, around 88% being singletons. The sample consisted of CD4+ or CD8+ T cells sorted from blood, taken in a trial of the OX40 agonist ivuxolimab. The receptors here all came from an adult with an advanced solid tumor such as melanoma, head and neck, liver or kidney cancer.

The chain has TRBV2 and TRBJ2-1; a weak D match, TRBD1 (5 bases). This CDR3 has 18 amino acids. Germline assignment: CDR1 SNHLY and CDR2 FYNNEI. Trimming cost V 6 bases and J 8 bases, with 29 bases left between them. CDR3 sequence: CASRPRSWLVLIGDEQFF. The CDR3 coding sequence is TGTGCCAGCAGGCCCAGAAGTTGGCTAGTCCTCATAGGGGATGAGCAGTTCTTC.

The CDR3 DNA reads as TGTGCCAGCAGTTTCGGGCGGGGAAATAGCAATCAGCCCCAGCATTTT. It is translated as CASSFGRGNSNQPQHF. V gene TRBV6-6 combines with J gene TRBJ1-5; D call uncertain. Germline CDR1 is MNHNY and CDR2 is SVGAGI (reference sequence). The length of the CDR3 is 16 residues. V lost 4 bases and J 0 bases, leaving 13 bases between the germline ends.

The chain carries TRBV4-1 and TRBJ2-2, with no clear D. The CDR3 runs 12 residues. Germline V lookup: CDR1 MGHRA, CDR2 YSYEKL. V was pared by 3 bases and J by 10 bases, with 9 bases between. The CDR3 region has the DNA TGCGCCAGCAGCCAGACCTACTCGGAGCTGTTTTTT. Its protein product is CASSQTYSELFF.

The chain employs TRBV2 and TRBJ2-6, with D perhaps matching TRBD1 (8 bases). The CDR3 length is 18 residues. V shed 5 bases and J shed 3 bases, with 20 bases lying between them. Germline CDR1 and CDR2: SNHLY and FYNNEI. The CDR3 loop is CASSRGAGGAFGANVLTF. In DNA, the CDR3 is TGTGCCAGCAGTCGGGGGGCAGGGGGCGCGTTTGGGGCCAACGTCCTGACTTTC. The whole variable domain, remainder taken from reference TRBV2 and TRBJ2-6, is EPEVTQTPSHQVTQMGQEVILRCVPISNHLYFYWYRQILGQKVEFLVSFYNNEISEKSEIFDDQFSVERPDGSNFTLKIRSTKLEDSAMYFCASSRGAGGAFGANVLTFGAGSRLTVL.

In this sample, this clone turned up once. CDR3 nucleotides: TGTGCCAGTAGTAGGAGGGACAGGGAAGACGAGCAGTACTTC. Encoded protein: CASSRRDREDEQYF. The V and J genes are TRBV19 and TRBJ2-7; TRBD1 matches at 9 bases. Germline V gene lookup returns CDR1 LNHDA and CDR2 SQIVND (reference sequence). Unmatched junction bases numbered 6, after V lost 4 bases and J lost 5 bases. This CDR3 region has 14 residues.

V is TRBV5-5 and J is TRBJ2-2; D is undetermined. The germline CDR1 and CDR2 sequences are SGHKS and YYEKEE (reference sequence). CDR3 length: 15 residues. V was clipped by 5 bases and J by 2 bases, with 13 bases between them. CDR3 residues: CASRTGRVNTGELFF. Written as DNA, the CDR3 is TGTGCCAGCAGGACTGGACGGGTTAACACCGGGGAGCTGTTTTTT.

This chain joins TRBV6-5 and TRBJ1-2; D remains unclear. The CDR3 extends over 13 amino acids. V lost 0 bases and J 5 bases, leaving 7 bases between the germline ends. The germline gives CDR1 MNHEY, CDR2 SVGAGI. CDR3 nucleotide sequence: TGTGCCAGCAGTTACTCGACGATTTATGGCTACACCTTC. It specifies CASSYSTIYGYTF.

The gene calls are TRBV7-2 and TRBJ1-2; 7 bases align to TRBD1. V was clipped by 5 bases and J by 4 bases; unmatched bases: 10. The germline V gene has CDR1 SGHTA and CDR2 FQGNSA. CDR3 length: 15 residues. The DNA for the CDR3 is TGTGCCAGCAGCCCAGGGGCGGGACAGACCTATGGCTACACCTTC. This encodes CASSPGAGQTYGYTF.

In the case of this clone: A junction boundary mismatches the germline segment, possibly from a read error. V and J are TRBV5-3 and TRBJ1-1, with D possibly TRBD1 on 6 matching bases. TRBV5-3 carries the ORF label, with uncertain function. The CDR3 has 14 residues. The DNA of the CDR3 is TGTGCCAGCAGCTTGAAGGGGGGTAGAACTGAAGCTTTCTTT. Its translation is CASSLKGGRTEAFF.

The V and J genes are TRBV27 and TRBJ2-4; D call uncertain. Trimming took off 5 bases at V and 0 bases at J, with 14 bases between the two ends. Germline lookup yields CDR1 MNHEY and CDR2 SMNVEV (reference sequence). This CDR3 comprises 16 residues. CDR3 nucleotides: TGTGCCAGCAGTCCGCTTGGAAGCGTAGCCAAAAACATTCAGTACTTC. Its translation: CASSPLGSVAKNIQYF.